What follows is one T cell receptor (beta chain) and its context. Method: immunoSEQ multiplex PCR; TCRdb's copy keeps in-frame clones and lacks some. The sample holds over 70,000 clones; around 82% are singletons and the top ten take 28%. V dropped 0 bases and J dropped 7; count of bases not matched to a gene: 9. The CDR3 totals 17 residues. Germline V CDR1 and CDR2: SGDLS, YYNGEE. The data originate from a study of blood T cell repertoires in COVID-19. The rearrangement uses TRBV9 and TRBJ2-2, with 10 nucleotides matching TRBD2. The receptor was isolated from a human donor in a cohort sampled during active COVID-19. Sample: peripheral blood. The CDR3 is CASSVASGGATGGELFF. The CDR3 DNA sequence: TGTGCCAGCAGCGTAGCCAGCGGGGGGGCCACGGGCGGGGAGCTGTTTTTT. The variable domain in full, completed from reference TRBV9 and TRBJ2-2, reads DSGVTQTPKHLITATGQRVTLRCSPRSGDLSVYWYQQSLDQGLQFLIQYYNGEERAKGNILERFSAQQFPDLHSELNLSSLELGDSALYFCASSVASGGATGGELFFGEGSRLTVL.